These T cell receptor beta chains were read from a single sample in a study of blood T cell repertoires in COVID-19. Sequencing used immunoSEQ multiplex PCR; TCRdb keeps in-frame clones, though not all of them. The table includes under 65,000 clones, about nine tenths detected once. Input material: peripheral blood. The receptors originated from a human donor in a cohort sampled during active COVID-19. The CDR3 runs from the conserved cysteine through the conserved F or W. The order of the fields is V gene, clone size, D gene, J gene, CDR3 protein, CDR3 DNA. A D gene is named only where the DNA matches it firmly. Size is omitted from some rows. Given values are once, few, many or a class for expanded clones.

V gene: TRBV7-2
clone size: .
D gene: .
J gene: TRBJ2-7
CDR3 protein: CASSFMHSGTSYEQYF
CDR3 DNA: TGTGCCAGCAGCTTTATGCACTCCGGGACTTCGTACGAGCAGTACTTC

V gene: TRBV5-5
clone size: .
D gene: .
J gene: TRBJ2-7
CDR3 protein: CASSFSVEQYF
CDR3 DNA: TGTGCCAGCAGCTTTAGTGTCGAGCAGTACTTC

V gene: TRBV11-3
clone size: .
D gene: TRBD2
J gene: TRBJ2-1
CDR3 protein: CASSLRTSGYNEQFF
CDR3 DNA: TGTGCCAGCAGCCTCCGGACTAGCGGTTACAATGAGCAGTTCTTC

V gene: TRBV6-1
clone size: .
D gene: .
J gene: TRBJ2-7
CDR3 protein: CASSGGDRALFSYEQYF
CDR3 DNA: TGTGCCAGCAGTGGAGGAGACAGAGCCCTATTCTCCTACGAGCAGTACTTC

V gene: TRBV29-1
clone size: .
D gene: .
J gene: TRBJ2-1
CDR3 protein: CSVEIPSASSYNEQFF
CDR3 DNA: TGCAGCGTTGAAATACCTAGCGCAAGCTCCTACAATGAGCAGTTCTTC

V gene: TRBV27
clone size: .
D gene: TRBD2
J gene: TRBJ2-7
CDR3 protein: CASSLSGVSGNYEQYF
CDR3 DNA: TGTGCCAGCAGTTTATCGGGGGTTAGCGGGAACTACGAGCAGTACTTC

V gene: TRBV27
clone size: .
D gene: TRBD1
J gene: TRBJ1-3
CDR3 protein: CASSFQGANGNTIYF
CDR3 DNA: TGTGCCAGCAGTTTTCAGGGGGCGAATGGAAACACCATATATTTT

V gene: TRBV13
clone size: .
D gene: .
J gene: TRBJ1-1
CDR3 protein: CASSLARGTEAFF
CDR3 DNA: TGTGCCAGCAGCTTAGCCAGGGGCACTGAAGCTTTCTTT

V gene: TRBV9
clone size: .
D gene: .
J gene: TRBJ1-1
CDR3 protein: CASSVGGAAEAFF
CDR3 DNA: TGTGCCAGCAGCGTAGGCGGCGCCGCTGAAGCTTTCTTT

V gene: TRBV28
clone size: .
D gene: .
J gene: TRBJ2-1
CDR3 protein: CASYGGPPSSYNEQFF
CDR3 DNA: TGTGCCAGCTACGGCGGTCCTCCCAGCTCCTACAATGAGCAGTTCTTC

V gene: TRBV5-1
clone size: .
D gene: TRBD1
J gene: TRBJ1-6
CDR3 protein: CASSLAGQGSSPLHF
CDR3 DNA: TGCGCCAGCAGCTTGGCGGGACAGGGGAGTTCACCCCTCCACTTT

V gene: TRBV30
clone size: .
D gene: .
J gene: TRBJ1-5
CDR3 protein: CAWRPPGGRNNQPQHF
CDR3 DNA: TGTGCCTGGAGACCCCCGGGAGGGAGGAACAATCAGCCCCAGCATTTT

V gene: TRBV6-5
clone size: .
D gene: .
J gene: TRBJ2-7
CDR3 protein: CASSYRGGEQYF
CDR3 DNA: TGTGCCAGCAGTTATAGGGGAGGCGAGCAGTACTTC

V gene: TRBV28
clone size: .
D gene: .
J gene: TRBJ1-6
CDR3 protein: CASSLSTLSPLHF
CDR3 DNA: TGTGCCAGCAGTTTAAGCACTCTATCACCCCTCCACTTT

V gene: TRBV5-1
clone size: few
D gene: TRBD1
J gene: TRBJ2-5
CDR3 protein: CASSLETGGKTQYF
CDR3 DNA: TGCGCCAGCAGCTTGGAGACAGGGGGAAAGACCCAGTACTTC

V gene: TRBV10-1
clone size: .
D gene: TRBD2
J gene: TRBJ2-7
CDR3 protein: CASSEFWTSGSGAYEQYF
CDR3 DNA: TGCGCCAGCAGTGAGTTCTGGACTAGCGGGAGCGGTGCGTACGAGCAGTACTTC

V gene: TRBV28
clone size: .
D gene: .
J gene: TRBJ1-1
CDR3 protein: CASSQTLVSGTEAFF
CDR3 DNA: TGTGCCAGCAGCCAGACGCTGGTGTCGGGCACTGAAGCTTTCTTT

V gene: TRBV5-5
clone size: .
D gene: TRBD2
J gene: TRBJ2-1
CDR3 protein: CASSLRTSGRDYNEQFF
CDR3 DNA: TGTGCCAGCAGCCTCCGGACTAGCGGGAGGGATTACAATGAGCAGTTCTTC

V gene: TRBV19
clone size: once
D gene: .
J gene: TRBJ1-2
CDR3 protein: CASSIRQPNYGYTF
CDR3 DNA: TGTGCCAGTAGTATCCGACAGCCCAACTATGGCTACACCTTC

V gene: TRBV5-1
clone size: .
D gene: .
J gene: TRBJ2-1
CDR3 protein: CASSLGGAKVRNEQFF
CDR3 DNA: TGCGCCAGCAGCTTAGGGGGGGCAAAGGTAAGGAATGAGCAGTTCTTC

V gene: TRBV4-1
clone size: .
D gene: TRBD1
J gene: TRBJ2-1
CDR3 protein: CASDRGEGAQGNEQFF
CDR3 DNA: TGCGCCAGCGACCGGGGAGAGGGGGCGCAGGGCAATGAGCAGTTCTTC

V gene: TRBV30
clone size: .
D gene: TRBD2
J gene: TRBJ2-1
CDR3 protein: CAWSGSPQRGGYNEQFF
CDR3 DNA: TGTGCCTGGAGTGGATCCCCCCAGCGGGGGGGATACAATGAGCAGTTCTTC

V gene: TRBV7-9
clone size: .
D gene: TRBD1
J gene: TRBJ2-2
CDR3 protein: CASSLRDSRPGTGELFF
CDR3 DNA: TGTGCCAGCAGCCTCAGGGACAGCCGCCCGGGCACCGGGGAGCTGTTTTTT

V gene: TRBV4-1
clone size: .
D gene: TRBD1
J gene: TRBJ2-7
CDR3 protein: CASSQRDRGYEQYF
CDR3 DNA: TGCGCCAGCAGCCAGAGGGACAGGGGGTACGAGCAGTACTTC

V gene: TRBV5-1
clone size: .
D gene: TRBD1
J gene: TRBJ2-1
CDR3 protein: CASNPGQGTYNEQFF
CDR3 DNA: TGCGCCAGCAATCCGGGACAGGGAACCTACAATGAGCAGTTCTTC

V gene: TRBV15
clone size: .
D gene: TRBD1
J gene: TRBJ1-2
CDR3 protein: CATSHPGQGAYTF
CDR3 DNA: TGTGCCACCAGCCACCCCGGGCAGGGGGCCTACACCTTC

V gene: TRBV4-2
clone size: .
D gene: TRBD2
J gene: TRBJ2-4
CDR3 protein: CASSQGTSGWAKNIQYF
CDR3 DNA: TGTGCCAGCAGCCAAGGGACTAGCGGGTGGGCCAAAAACATTCAGTACTTC

V gene: TRBV18
clone size: .
D gene: .
J gene: TRBJ1-6
CDR3 protein: CASSPGRLQNSPLHF
CDR3 DNA: TGTGCCAGCTCACCAGGCAGGCTACAGAATTCACCCCTCCACTTT

V gene: TRBV19
clone size: .
D gene: TRBD2
J gene: TRBJ2-1
CDR3 protein: CASSFPRGGVRDNEQFF
CDR3 DNA: TGTGCCAGTAGTTTCCCGCGCGGGGGGGTGAGGGACAATGAGCAGTTCTTC

V gene: TRBV9
clone size: .
D gene: TRBD1
J gene: TRBJ2-1
CDR3 protein: CASSAGGAGQGFYNEQFF
CDR3 DNA: TGTGCCAGCAGCGCGGGCGGTGCGGGACAGGGATTTTACAATGAGCAGTTCTTC

V gene: TRBV6-2/TRBV6-3
clone size: .
D gene: .
J gene: TRBJ2-1
CDR3 protein: CASSRTGNEQFF
CDR3 DNA: TGTGCCAGCAGTAGAACAGGGAATGAGCAGTTCTTC

V gene: TRBV10-3
clone size: .
D gene: .
J gene: TRBJ1-2
CDR3 protein: CAISVAGARHGYTF
CDR3 DNA: TGTGCCATCAGTGTGGCGGGGGCAAGACATGGCTACACCTTC

V gene: TRBV6-2/TRBV6-3
clone size: .
D gene: .
J gene: TRBJ2-5
CDR3 protein: CASSLQETQYF
CDR3 DNA: TGTGCCAGCAGCTTACAAGAGACCCAGTACTTC

V gene: TRBV6-5
clone size: .
D gene: .
J gene: TRBJ1-1
CDR3 protein: CASSYTRGVNTEAFF
CDR3 DNA: TGTGCCAGCAGCTATACCCGGGGAGTGAACACTGAAGCTTTCTTT

V gene: TRBV6-5
clone size: .
D gene: TRBD1
J gene: TRBJ2-7
CDR3 protein: CASKWTGALYEQYF
CDR3 DNA: TGTGCCAGCAAGTGGACAGGGGCATTATACGAGCAGTACTTC

V gene: TRBV7-9
clone size: .
D gene: TRBD2
J gene: TRBJ2-7
CDR3 protein: CASIGSTSGRFSSYEQYF
CDR3 DNA: TGTGCCAGCATAGGGTCGACTAGCGGGAGGTTCAGCTCCTACGAGCAGTACTTC

V gene: TRBV19
clone size: .
D gene: TRBD1
J gene: TRBJ1-1
CDR3 protein: CASSLQGAYTEAFF
CDR3 DNA: TGTGCCAGTAGTCTTCAGGGGGCATACACTGAAGCTTTCTTT

V gene: TRBV2
clone size: .
D gene: .
J gene: TRBJ1-4
CDR3 protein: CASSGETTNEKLFF
CDR3 DNA: TGTGCCAGCAGTGGAGAGACAACTAATGAAAAACTGTTTTTT

V gene: TRBV12-5
clone size: .
D gene: .
J gene: TRBJ1-3
CDR3 protein: CASGPDGWDFGNTIYF
CDR3 DNA: TGTGCTAGTGGTCCGGACGGATGGGACTTTGGAAACACCATATATTTT

V gene: TRBV6-2/TRBV6-3
clone size: .
D gene: .
J gene: TRBJ2-3
CDR3 protein: CASSYGPWETDTQYF
CDR3 DNA: TGTGCCAGCAGTTATGGACCCTGGGAGACAGATACGCAGTATTTT

V gene: TRBV27
clone size: .
D gene: .
J gene: TRBJ1-2
CDR3 protein: CASSLTSDYGYTF
CDR3 DNA: TGTGCCAGCAGTTTAACTAGCGACTATGGCTACACCTTC

V gene: TRBV7-3
clone size: once
D gene: TRBD2
J gene: TRBJ2-1
CDR3 protein: CASSLLRASGGAGEQFF
CDR3 DNA: TGTGCCAGCAGCTTACTCCGAGCTAGCGGGGGGGCTGGTGAGCAGTTCTTC

V gene: TRBV15
clone size: .
D gene: .
J gene: TRBJ2-7
CDR3 protein: CATSRDPRGSSYEQYF
CDR3 DNA: TGTGCCACCAGCAGAGATCCCCGCGGAAGCTCCTACGAGCAGTACTTC

V gene: TRBV19
clone size: .
D gene: TRBD2
J gene: TRBJ2-7
CDR3 protein: CASTQRGGAYEQYF
CDR3 DNA: TGTGCCAGTACCCAGCGGGGGGGGGCCTACGAGCAGTACTTC

V gene: TRBV7-3
clone size: .
D gene: TRBD1
J gene: TRBJ2-3
CDR3 protein: CASSSDRGTDTQYF
CDR3 DNA: TGTGCCAGCAGCTCGGACAGGGGGACAGATACGCAGTATTTT

V gene: TRBV28
clone size: once
D gene: TRBD1
J gene: TRBJ1-6
CDR3 protein: CASRDTGGGNSPLHF
CDR3 DNA: TGTGCCAGCAGAGATACAGGGGGCGGTAATTCACCCCTCCACTTT

V gene: TRBV7-2
clone size: .
D gene: .
J gene: TRBJ1-5
CDR3 protein: CASSLSRRNQPQHF
CDR3 DNA: TGTGCCAGCAGCCTATCCAGGCGCAATCAGCCCCAGCATTTT

V gene: TRBV7-9
clone size: few
D gene: .
J gene: TRBJ2-7
CDR3 protein: CASSLGRPASGPTYEQYF
CDR3 DNA: TGTGCCAGCAGCTTAGGTCGCCCTGCAAGCGGGCCTACCTACGAGCAGTACTTC

V gene: TRBV6-5
clone size: .
D gene: .
J gene: TRBJ1-1
CDR3 protein: CASSYSRVATEAFF
CDR3 DNA: TGTGCCAGCAGTTACTCACGGGTTGCCACTGAAGCTTTCTTT